The sequence of this TCR beta chain was determined in a study of T cells in Graves' hyperthyroidism and ophthalmopathy. Study-level findings and limits: The model foresaw ophthalmopathy a median roughly 6.5 months prior to onset.

Exclusions: uncontrolled infection, other autoimmune disease, pregnancy, lactation. Diagnoses rested on clinical symptoms, serum thyroxine and TRAb, thyroid ultrasound and orbital computed tomography. Fresh 10 ml peripheral blood yielded PBMCs. Amplification targeted TCR beta CDR3 regions from RNA transcripts. The HTBI primer set was used in a first-round RT-PCR of the TCR CDR3. TCRdb called the multiplex PCR reads again in MiXCR, with one record for every CDR3 protein. The repertoire has roughly 640,000 distinct CDR3 sequences, roughly a sixth of them found once; the top ten carry around 3.5%. On this clonotype: Antigen specificity is unknown. The junction departs from germline at one end; a sequencing error may be responsible.

CDR1 is SGHNT and CDR2 is YYREEE in the germline V gene (reference sequence). The CDR3 length is 19 residues. The sample taken for sequencing was blood. This receptor was taken from a woman aged 40 to 50 with Graves' ophthalmopathy. J is TRBJ2-7 and V is TRBV5-4; 8 bases align to TRBD1. As DNA, the CDR3 is TGTGCCAGCAGCCCCATAGAAGGACAGGGAGGACTCGGCTCCTACGGGCAGTACTTC. The encoded protein is CASSPIEGQGGLGSYGQYF.